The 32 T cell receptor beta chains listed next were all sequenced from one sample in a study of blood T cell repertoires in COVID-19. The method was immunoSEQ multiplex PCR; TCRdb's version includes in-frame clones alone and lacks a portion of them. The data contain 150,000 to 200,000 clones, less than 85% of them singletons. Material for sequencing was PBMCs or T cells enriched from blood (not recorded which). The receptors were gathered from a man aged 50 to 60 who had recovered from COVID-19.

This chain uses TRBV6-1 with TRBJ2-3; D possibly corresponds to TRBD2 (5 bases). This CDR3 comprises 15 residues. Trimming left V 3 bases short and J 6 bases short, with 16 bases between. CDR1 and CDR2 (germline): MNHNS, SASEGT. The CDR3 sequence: CASSEGRPGGDTQYF. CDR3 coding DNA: TGTGCCAGCAGTGAGGGCCGTCCGGGCGGGGATACGCAGTATTTT.

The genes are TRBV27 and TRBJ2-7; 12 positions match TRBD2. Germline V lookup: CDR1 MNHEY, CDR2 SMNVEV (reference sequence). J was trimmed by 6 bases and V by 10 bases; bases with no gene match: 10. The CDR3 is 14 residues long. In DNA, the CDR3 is TGTGCCACCTCCCCGACTAGCGGGGGCGGCGAGCAGTACTTC. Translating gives CATSPTSGGGEQYF.

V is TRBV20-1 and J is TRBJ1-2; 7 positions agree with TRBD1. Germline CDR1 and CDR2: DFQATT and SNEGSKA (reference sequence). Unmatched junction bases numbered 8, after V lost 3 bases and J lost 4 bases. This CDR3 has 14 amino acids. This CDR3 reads CSASAGGDSYGYTF. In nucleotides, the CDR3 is TGCAGTGCTAGTGCCGGGGGGGACAGCTATGGCTACACCTTC.

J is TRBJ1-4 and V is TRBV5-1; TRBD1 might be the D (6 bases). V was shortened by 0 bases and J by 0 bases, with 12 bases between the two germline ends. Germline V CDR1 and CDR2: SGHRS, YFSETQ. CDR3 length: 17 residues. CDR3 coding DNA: TGCGCCAGCAGCTTGGGTCAGGGGCGTCCAACTAATGAAAAACTGTTTTTT. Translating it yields CASSLGQGRPTNEKLFF. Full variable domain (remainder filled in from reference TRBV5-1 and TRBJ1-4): KAGVTQTPRYLIKTRGQQVTLSCSPISGHRSVSWYQQTPGQGLQFLFEYFSETQRNKGNFPGRFSGRQFSNSRSEMNVSTLELGDSALYLCASSLGQGRPTNEKLFFGSGTQLSVL.

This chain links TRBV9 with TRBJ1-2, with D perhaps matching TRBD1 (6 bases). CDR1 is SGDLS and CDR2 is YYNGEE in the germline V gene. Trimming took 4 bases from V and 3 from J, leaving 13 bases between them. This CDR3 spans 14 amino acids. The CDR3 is CASSTGTSDYGYTF. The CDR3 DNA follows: TGTGCCAGCAGCACAGGGACATCTGACTATGGCTACACCTTC.

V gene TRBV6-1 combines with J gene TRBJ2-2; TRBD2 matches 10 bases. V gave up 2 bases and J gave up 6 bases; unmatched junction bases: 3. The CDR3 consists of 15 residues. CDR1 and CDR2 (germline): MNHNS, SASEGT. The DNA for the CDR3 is TGTGCCAGCAGTGAAAGCGGGGGGGCCCCCGGGGAGCTGTTTTTT. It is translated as CASSESGGAPGELFF.

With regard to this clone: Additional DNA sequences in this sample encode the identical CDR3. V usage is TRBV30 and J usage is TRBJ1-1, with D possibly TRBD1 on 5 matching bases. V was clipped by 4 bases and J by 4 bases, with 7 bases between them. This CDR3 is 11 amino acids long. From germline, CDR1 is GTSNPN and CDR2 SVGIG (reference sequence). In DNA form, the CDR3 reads TGTGCCTGGATCAGGGCCACTGAAGCTTTCTTT. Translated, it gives CAWIRATEAFF. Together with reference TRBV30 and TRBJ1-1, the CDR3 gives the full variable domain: SQTIHQWPATLVQPVGSPLSLECTVEGTSNPNLYWYRQAAGRGLQLLFYSVGIGQISSEVPQNLSASRPQDRQFILSSKKLLLSDSGFYLCAWIRATEAFFGQGTRLTVV.

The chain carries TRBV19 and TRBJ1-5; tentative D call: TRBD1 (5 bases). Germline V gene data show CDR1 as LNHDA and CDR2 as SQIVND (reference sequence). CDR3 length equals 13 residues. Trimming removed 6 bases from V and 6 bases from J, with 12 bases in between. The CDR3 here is CASRGQGGQPQHF. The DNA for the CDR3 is TGTGCCAGTAGGGGCCAGGGAGGTCAGCCCCAGCATTTT.

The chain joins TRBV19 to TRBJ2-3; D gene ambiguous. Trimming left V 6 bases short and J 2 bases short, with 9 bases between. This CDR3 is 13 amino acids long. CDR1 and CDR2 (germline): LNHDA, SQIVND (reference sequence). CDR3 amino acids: CASSRQVTDTQYF. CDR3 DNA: TGTGCCAGTAGCAGACAAGTCACAGATACGCAGTATTTT.

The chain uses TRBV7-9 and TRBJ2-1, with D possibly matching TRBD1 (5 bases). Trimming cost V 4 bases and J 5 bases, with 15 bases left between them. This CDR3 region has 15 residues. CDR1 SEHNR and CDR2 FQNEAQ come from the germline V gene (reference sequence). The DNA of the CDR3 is TGTGCCAGCAGCTCCGGCAGGACACCCAACAATGAGCAGTTCTTC. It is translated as CASSSGRTPNNEQFF.

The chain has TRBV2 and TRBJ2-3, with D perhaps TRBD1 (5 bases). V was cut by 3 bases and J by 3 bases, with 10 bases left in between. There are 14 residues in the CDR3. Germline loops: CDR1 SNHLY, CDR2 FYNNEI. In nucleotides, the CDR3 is TGTGCCAGCAGTGAGTCAGGGCGAACAGATACGCAGTATTTT. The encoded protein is CASSESGRTDTQYF.

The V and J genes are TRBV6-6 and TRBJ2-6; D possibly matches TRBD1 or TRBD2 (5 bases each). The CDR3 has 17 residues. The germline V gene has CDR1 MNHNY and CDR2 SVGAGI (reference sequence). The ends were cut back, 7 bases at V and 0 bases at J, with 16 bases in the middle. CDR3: CASTRGGWSSGANVLTF. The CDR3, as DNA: TGTGCCAGCACTCGGGGCGGGTGGTCCTCTGGGGCCAACGTCCTGACTTTC.

CDR3 coding DNA: TGTGCCAGCAGCTCATCCGGGACACGAAAAGAGACCCAGTACTTC. This codes for CASSSSGTRKETQYF. The gene calls are TRBV11-1 and TRBJ2-5; tentatively, D is TRBD1 (6 bases). CDR3 size: 15 residues. V lost 4 bases, J lost 3 bases, and 15 bases lay in between. Germline CDR1 SGHAT, CDR2 FQDESV (reference sequence).

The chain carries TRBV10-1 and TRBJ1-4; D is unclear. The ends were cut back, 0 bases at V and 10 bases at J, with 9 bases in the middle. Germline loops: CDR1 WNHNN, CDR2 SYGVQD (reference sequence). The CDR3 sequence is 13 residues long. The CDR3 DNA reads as TGCGCCAGCAGTGAGTCCCTACCGGGAAAACTGTTTTTT. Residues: CASSESLPGKLFF.

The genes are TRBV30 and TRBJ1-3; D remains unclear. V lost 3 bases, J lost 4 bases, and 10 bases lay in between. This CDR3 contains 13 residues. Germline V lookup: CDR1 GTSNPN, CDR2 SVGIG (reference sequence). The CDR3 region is CAWSGLSGNTIYF. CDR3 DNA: TGTGCCTGGAGCGGTTTATCGGGAAACACCATATATTTT.

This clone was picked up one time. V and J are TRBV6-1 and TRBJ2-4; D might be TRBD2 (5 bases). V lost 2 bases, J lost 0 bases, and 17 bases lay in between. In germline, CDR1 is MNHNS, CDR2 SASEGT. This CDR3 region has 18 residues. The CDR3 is CASSELRLGSRAKNIQYF. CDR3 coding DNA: TGTGCCAGCAGTGAACTTCGTTTAGGGAGTAGAGCCAAAAACATTCAGTACTTC.

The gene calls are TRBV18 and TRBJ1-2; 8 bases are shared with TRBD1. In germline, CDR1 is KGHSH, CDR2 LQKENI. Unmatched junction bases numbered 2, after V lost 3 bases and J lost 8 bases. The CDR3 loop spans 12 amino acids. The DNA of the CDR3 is TGTGCCAGCTCACCGGGACAGGAAGGCTACACCTTC. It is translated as CASSPGQEGYTF.

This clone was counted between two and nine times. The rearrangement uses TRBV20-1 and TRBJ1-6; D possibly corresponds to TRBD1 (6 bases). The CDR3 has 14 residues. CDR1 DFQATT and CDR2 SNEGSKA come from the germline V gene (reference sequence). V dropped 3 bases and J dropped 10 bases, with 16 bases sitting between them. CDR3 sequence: CSASAGGGSSPLHF. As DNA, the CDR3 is TGCAGTGCTAGTGCTGGGGGCGGGTCCTCACCCCTCCACTTT.

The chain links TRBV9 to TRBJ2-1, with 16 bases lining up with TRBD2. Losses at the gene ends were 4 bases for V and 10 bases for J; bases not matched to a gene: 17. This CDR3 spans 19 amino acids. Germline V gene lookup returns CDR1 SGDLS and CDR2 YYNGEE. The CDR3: CASSQRPGLAGGPYREQFF. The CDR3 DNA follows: TGTGCCAGCAGCCAAAGACCGGGACTAGCGGGGGGGCCCTACAGGGAGCAGTTCTTC.

The CDR3 sequence is CASSKDPGGGLATNEKLFF. In DNA, the CDR3 is TGTGCCAGCAGCAAGGACCCGGGCGGGGGACTCGCAACTAATGAAAAACTGTTTTTT. V usage is TRBV21-1 and J usage is TRBJ1-4. TRBV21-1 corresponds to a pseudogene. The CDR3 consists of 19 residues.

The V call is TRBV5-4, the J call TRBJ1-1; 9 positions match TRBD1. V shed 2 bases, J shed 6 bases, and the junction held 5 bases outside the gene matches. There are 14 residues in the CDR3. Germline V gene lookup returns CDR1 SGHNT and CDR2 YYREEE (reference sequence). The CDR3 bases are TGTGCCAGCAGCTTACCGGGACAGGGCTCTGAAGCTTTCTTT. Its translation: CASSLPGQGSEAFF.

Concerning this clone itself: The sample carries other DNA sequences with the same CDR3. CDR3 protein: CASSLIATNEKLFF. In DNA, the CDR3 is TGTGCCAGCAGCCTTATCGCGACTAATGAAAAACTGTTTTTT. The V gene is TRBV7-2, the J gene TRBJ1-4, with unresolved D. The ends were cut back, 5 bases at V and 2 bases at J, with 9 bases in the middle. The length of the CDR3 is 14 residues. Germline CDR1 is SGHTA and CDR2 is FQGNSA.

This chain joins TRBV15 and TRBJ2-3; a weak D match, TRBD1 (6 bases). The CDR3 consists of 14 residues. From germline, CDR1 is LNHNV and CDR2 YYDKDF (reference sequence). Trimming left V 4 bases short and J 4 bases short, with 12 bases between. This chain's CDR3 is CATSTRGGSDTQYF. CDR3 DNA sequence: TGTGCCACCAGCACCCGAGGGGGTTCAGATACGCAGTATTTT.

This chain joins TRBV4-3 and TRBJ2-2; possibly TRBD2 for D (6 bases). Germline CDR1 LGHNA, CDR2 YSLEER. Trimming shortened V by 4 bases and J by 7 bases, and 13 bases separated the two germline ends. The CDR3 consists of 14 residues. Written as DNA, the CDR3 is TGCGCCAGCAGCCCCCACCTCGGGGGCGGGGAGCTGTTTTTT. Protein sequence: CASSPHLGGGELFF.

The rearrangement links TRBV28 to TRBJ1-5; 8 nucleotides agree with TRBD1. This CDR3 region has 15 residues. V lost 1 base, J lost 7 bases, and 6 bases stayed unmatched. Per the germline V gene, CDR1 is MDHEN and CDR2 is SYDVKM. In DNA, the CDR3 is TGTGCCAGCAGTTTATTGGGCAGGGGGCTGCAGCCCCAGCATTTT. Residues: CASSLLGRGLQPQHF.

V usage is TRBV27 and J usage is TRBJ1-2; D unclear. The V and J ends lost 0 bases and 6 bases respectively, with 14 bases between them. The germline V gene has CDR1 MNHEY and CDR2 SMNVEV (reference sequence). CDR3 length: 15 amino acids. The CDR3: CASSLSGRMGNGYTF. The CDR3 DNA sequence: TGTGCCAGCAGTTTATCGGGGAGGATGGGGAATGGCTACACCTTC.

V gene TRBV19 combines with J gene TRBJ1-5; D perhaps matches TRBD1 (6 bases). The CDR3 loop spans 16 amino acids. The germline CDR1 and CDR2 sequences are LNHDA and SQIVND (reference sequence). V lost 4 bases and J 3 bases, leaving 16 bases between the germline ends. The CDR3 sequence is CASSTRTVIANQPQHF. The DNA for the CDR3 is TGTGCCAGTAGTACGCGGACAGTCATAGCCAATCAGCCCCAGCATTTT.

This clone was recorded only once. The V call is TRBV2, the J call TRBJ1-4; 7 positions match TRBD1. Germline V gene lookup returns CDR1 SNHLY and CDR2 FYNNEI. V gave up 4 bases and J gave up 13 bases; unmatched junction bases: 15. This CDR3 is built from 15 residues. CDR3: CASSGGRGGEDRLFF. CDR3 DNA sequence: TGTGCCAGCAGTGGAGGTCGAGGGGGCGAAGATCGACTGTTTTTT.

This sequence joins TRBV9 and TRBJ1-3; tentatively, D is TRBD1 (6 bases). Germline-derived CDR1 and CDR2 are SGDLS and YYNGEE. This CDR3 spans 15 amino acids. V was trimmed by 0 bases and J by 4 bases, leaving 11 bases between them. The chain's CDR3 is CASSVEGGPGNTIYF. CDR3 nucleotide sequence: TGTGCCAGCAGCGTAGAGGGGGGGCCCGGAAACACCATATATTTT.

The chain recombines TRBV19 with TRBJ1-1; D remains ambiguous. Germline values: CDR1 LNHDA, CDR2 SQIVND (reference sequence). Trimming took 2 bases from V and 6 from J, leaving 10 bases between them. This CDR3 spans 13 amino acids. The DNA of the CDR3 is TGTGCCAGTAGTATAAGAGAGGGCCCTGAAGCTTTCTTT. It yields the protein CASSIREGPEAFF. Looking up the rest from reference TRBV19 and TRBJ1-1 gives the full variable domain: DGGITQSPKYLFRKEGQNVTLSCEQNLNHDAMYWYRQDPGQGLRLIYYSQIVNDFQKGDIAEGYSVSREKKESFPLTVTSAQKNPTAFYLCASSIREGPEAFFGQGTRLTVV.

The chain's CDR3 is CASSLGGQNYEQYF. DNA of the CDR3: TGCGCCAGCAGCTTGGGGGGACAGAACTACGAGCAGTACTTC. The chain combines TRBV5-1 with TRBJ2-7; TRBD1 agrees at 7 bases. With V trimmed by 0 bases and J by 3 bases, 3 bases remained unmatched. The CDR3 runs 14 residues. Per the germline V gene, CDR1 is SGHRS and CDR2 is YFSETQ.

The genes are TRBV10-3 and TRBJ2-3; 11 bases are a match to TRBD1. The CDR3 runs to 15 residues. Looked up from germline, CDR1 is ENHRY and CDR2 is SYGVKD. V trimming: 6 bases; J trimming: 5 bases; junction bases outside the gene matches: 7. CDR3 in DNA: TGTGCCATCAGCAGGACAGGGGGCGCGGGAGATACGCAGTATTTT. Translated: CAISRTGGAGDTQYF.